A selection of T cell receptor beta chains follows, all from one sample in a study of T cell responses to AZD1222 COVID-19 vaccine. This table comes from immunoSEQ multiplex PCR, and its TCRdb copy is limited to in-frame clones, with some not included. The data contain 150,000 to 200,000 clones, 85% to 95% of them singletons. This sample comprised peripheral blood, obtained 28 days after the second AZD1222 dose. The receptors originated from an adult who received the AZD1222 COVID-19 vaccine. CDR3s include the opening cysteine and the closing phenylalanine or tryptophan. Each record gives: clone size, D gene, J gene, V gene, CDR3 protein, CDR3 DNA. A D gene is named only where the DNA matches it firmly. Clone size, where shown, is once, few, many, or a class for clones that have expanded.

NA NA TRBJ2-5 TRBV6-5 CASSSGPPAETQYF TGTGCCAGCAGTTCCGGGCCTCCCGCGGAGACCCAGTACTTC
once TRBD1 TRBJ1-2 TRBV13 CASSRIQGAGGYTF TGTGCCAGCAGCCGAATCCAGGGGGCTGGTGGCTACACCTTC
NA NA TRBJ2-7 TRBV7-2 CASSLVGGSYEQYF TGTGCCAGCAGCTTAGTAGGAGGGAGCTACGAGCAGTACTTC
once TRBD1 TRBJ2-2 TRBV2 CASNPGGAGTGELFF TGTGCCAGCAATCCAGGGGGCGCGGGGACCGGGGAGCTGTTTTTT
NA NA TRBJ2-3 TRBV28 CASSTYPHTDTQYF TGTGCCAGCAGCACCTACCCCCATACAGATACGCAGTATTTT
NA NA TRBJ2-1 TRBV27 CASSLSPYNEQFF TGTGCCAGCAGTTTAAGTCCGTACAATGAGCAGTTCTTC
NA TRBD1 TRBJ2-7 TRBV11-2 CASSSPREGGFYEQYF TGTGCCAGCAGCTCTCCCCGGGAAGGGGGCTTTTACGAGCAGTACTTC
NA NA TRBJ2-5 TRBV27 CATRQGGKGTQYF TGTGCCACCCGCCAAGGAGGGAAAGGGACCCAGTACTTC
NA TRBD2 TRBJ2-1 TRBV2 CASSLLAPTYNEQFF TGTGCCAGCAGCTTACTAGCGCCTACCTACAATGAGCAGTTCTTC
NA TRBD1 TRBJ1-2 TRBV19 CASTPGQANYGYTF TGTGCCAGTACCCCCGGACAGGCTAACTATGGCTACACCTTC
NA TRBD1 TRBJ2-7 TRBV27 CASSLLQGGYYEQYF TGTGCCAGCAGTTTATTACAGGGGGGATACTACGAGCAGTACTTC
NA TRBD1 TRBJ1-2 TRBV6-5 CASSTTGGRSYGYTF TGTGCCAGCAGTACTACAGGGGGCCGAAGCTATGGCTACACCTTC
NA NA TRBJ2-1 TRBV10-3 CAIGQTADADEQFF TGTGCCATCGGCCAAACGGCGGACGCTGATGAGCAGTTCTTC
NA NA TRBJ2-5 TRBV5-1 CASSLAEGPVETQYF TGCGCCAGCAGCTTGGCGGAGGGCCCGGTGGAGACCCAGTACTTC
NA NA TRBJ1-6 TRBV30 CAWASVARSPLHF TGTGCCTGGGCCTCGGTCGCGAGGTCACCCCTCCACTTT
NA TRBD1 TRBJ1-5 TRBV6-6 CASSPLGQGYNQPQHF TGTGCCAGCAGCCCTTTGGGACAGGGATACAATCAGCCCCAGCATTTT
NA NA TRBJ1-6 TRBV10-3 CAISETEKDYSPLHF TGTGCCATCAGTGAAACAGAAAAGGATTATTCACCCCTCCACTTT
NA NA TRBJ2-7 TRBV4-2 CASSQDPAGPPHNRYYEQYF TGTGCCAGCAGCCAAGATCCGGCGGGGCCACCACACAATAGGTACTACGAGCAGTACTTC
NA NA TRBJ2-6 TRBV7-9 CASRPPVGVVSSGANVLTF TGTGCCAGTAGGCCTCCCGTGGGGGTAGTGAGCTCTGGGGCCAACGTCCTGACTTTC
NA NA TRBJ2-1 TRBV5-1 CASSLEKGGLTYNEQFF TGCGCCAGCAGCTTGGAAAAAGGCGGACTAACCTACAATGAGCAGTTCTTC
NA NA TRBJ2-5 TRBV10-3 CAISERAGTETQYF TGTGCCATCAGTGAGAGGGCGGGGACGGAGACCCAGTACTTC
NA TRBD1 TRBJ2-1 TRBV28 CASSLAGTGNYNEQFF TGTGCCAGCAGTCTCGCCGGGACAGGGAACTACAATGAGCAGTTCTTC
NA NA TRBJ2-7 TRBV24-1 CATSGQKSYEQYF TGTGCCACCAGTGGCCAGAAGAGTTACGAGCAGTACTTC
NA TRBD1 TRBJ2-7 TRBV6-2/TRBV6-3 CASSPSGTGFVEQYF TGTGCCAGCAGCCCTTCCGGGACAGGGTTTGTTGAGCAGTACTTC
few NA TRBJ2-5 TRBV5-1 CASTTSGVQETQYF TGCGCCAGTACCACCTCGGGGGTCCAAGAGACCCAGTACTTC
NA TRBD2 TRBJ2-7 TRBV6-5 CASSLAGGPYEQYF TGTGCCAGCAGTCTAGCGGGAGGCCCCTACGAGCAGTACTTC
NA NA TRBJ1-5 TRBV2 CAGGRGAGQPQHF TGTGCCGGGGGGAGGGGCGCAGGTCAGCCCCAGCATTTT
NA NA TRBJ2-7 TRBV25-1 CASQGPPVREQYF TGTGCCAGCCAGGGACCGCCCGTGAGGGAGCAGTACTTC
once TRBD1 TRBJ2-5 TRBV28 CASRTGEETQYF TGTGCCAGCAGAACAGGGGAAGAGACCCAGTACTTC
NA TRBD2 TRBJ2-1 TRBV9 CASSVGGSGPYNEQFF TGTGCCAGCAGCGTAGGAGGTAGCGGGCCATACAATGAGCAGTTCTTC
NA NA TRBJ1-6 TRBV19 CATQRSSNSPLHF TGTGCCACCCAGAGAAGTAGTAATTCACCCCTCCACTTT
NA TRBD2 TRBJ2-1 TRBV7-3 CASSPGGDEQFF TGTGCCAGCAGCCCCGGGGGGGATGAGCAGTTCTTC
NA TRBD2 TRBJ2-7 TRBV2 CASRPPSGRANEQYF TGTGCCAGCAGGCCCCCTAGCGGGAGGGCAAACGAGCAGTACTTC
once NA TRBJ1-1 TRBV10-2 CASRGGQNTEAFF TGCGCCAGCAGAGGGGGACAGAACACTGAAGCTTTCTTT
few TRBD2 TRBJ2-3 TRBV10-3 CAIRGGRGDTQYF TGTGCCATCAGGGGCGGGAGGGGGGATACGCAGTATTTT
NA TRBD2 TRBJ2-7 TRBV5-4 CASSLYQAGAYEQYF TGTGCCAGCAGCTTGTATCAAGCGGGAGCCTACGAGCAGTACTTC
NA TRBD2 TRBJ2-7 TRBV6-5 CASSYGAGGQYEQYF TGTGCCAGCAGTTACGGGGCGGGAGGGCAATACGAGCAGTACTTC
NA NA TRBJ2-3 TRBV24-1 CATSDIDSDTSTDTQYF TGTGCCACCAGTGATATAGATAGCGACACTAGCACAGATACGCAGTATTTT
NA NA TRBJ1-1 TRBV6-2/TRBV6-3 CASSYSQVNTEAFF TGTGCCAGCAGTTACAGCCAGGTTAACACTGAAGCTTTCTTT
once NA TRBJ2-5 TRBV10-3 CAISAQETQYF TGTGCCATCAGTGCTCAAGAGACCCAGTACTTC
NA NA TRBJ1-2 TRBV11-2 CASSLGRNNYGYTF TGTGCCAGCAGCCTCGGACGGAATAACTATGGCTACACCTTC